A single TCR beta chain is shown here with its context. No antigen is known for it. Its ends do not fully match the called genes, so a read error is possible. A second PCR of roughly 7 to 11 cycles used a sample-barcoded 5' primer and a J-beta primer mix. TCRdb recomputed calls from the 5' RACE reads with MiXCR, one row per CDR3 protein. This table holds approximately 900,000 distinct CDR3 sequences, 45% to 50% found once. This specimen belongs to a study of blood T cells in healthy people across ages. The CDR3 length is 14 residues. The germline CDR1 and CDR2 sequences are DFQATT and SNEGSKA (reference sequence). Regarding the study as a whole: Because sorting was not performed, PBMCs prevented conclusive naive versus antigen-experienced comparison.

Input material: blood. The TCR sequence derives from a man younger than 40 in good health. The rearrangement joins TRBV20-1 to TRBJ2-1; 10 bases map to TRBD1. CDR3: CSARGTGDYNEQFF. The CDR3, as DNA: TGCAGTGCCAGAGGGACAGGGGACTACAATGAGCAGTTCTTC.